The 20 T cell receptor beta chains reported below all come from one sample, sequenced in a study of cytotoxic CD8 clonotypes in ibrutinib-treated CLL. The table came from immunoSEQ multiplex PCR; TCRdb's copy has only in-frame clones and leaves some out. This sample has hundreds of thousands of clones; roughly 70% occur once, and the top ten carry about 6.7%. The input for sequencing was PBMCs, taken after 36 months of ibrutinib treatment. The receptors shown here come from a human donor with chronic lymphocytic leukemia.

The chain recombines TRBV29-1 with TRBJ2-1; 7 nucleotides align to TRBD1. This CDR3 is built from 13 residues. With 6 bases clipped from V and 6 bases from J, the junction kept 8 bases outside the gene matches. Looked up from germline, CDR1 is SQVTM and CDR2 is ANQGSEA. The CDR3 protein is CSVDRVAGNEQFF. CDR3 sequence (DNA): TGCAGCGTCGACAGGGTTGCGGGCAATGAGCAGTTCTTC.

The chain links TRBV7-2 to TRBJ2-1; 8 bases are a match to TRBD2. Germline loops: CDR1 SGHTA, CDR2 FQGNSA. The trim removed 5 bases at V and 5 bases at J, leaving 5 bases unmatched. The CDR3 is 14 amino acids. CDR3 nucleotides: TGTGCCAGCAGCACCGGACTAGCCCACAATGAGCAGTTCTTC. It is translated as CASSTGLAHNEQFF.

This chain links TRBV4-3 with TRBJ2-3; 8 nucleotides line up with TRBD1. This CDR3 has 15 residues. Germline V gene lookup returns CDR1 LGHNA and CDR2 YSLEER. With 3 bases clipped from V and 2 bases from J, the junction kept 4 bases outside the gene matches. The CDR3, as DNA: TGCGCCAGCAGCCACCTGGACAGGGACACAGATACGCAGTATTTT. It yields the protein CASSHLDRDTDTQYF.

The CDR3 bases are TGTGCCAGCAGCTTACAAGTCCCACTAGCGGGAGGTTCTTACGAGCAGTACTTC. This codes for CASSLQVPLAGGSYEQYF. The rearrangement links TRBV7-9 to TRBJ2-7; 12 bases line up with TRBD2. The V segment lost 2 bases and the J segment 4 bases; nucleotides outside the gene matches: 12. The CDR3 length is 18 residues. The germline V gene has CDR1 SEHNR and CDR2 FQNEAQ (reference sequence).

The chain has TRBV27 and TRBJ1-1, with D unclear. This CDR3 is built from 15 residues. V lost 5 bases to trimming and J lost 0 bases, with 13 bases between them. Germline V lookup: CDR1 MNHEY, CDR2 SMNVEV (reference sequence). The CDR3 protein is CASSPNPRVNTEAFF. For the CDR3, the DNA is TGTGCCAGCAGTCCCAATCCGAGGGTGAACACTGAAGCTTTCTTT.

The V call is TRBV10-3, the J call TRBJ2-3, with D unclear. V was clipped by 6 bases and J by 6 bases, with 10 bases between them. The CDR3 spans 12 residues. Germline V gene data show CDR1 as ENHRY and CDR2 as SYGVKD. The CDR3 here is CAIRPKGDTQYF. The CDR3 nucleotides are TGTGCCATCAGGCCCAAGGGCGATACGCAGTATTTT.

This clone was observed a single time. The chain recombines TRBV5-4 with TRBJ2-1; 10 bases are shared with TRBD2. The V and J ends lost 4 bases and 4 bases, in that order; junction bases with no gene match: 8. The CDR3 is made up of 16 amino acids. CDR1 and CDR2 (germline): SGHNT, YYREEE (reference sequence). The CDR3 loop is CASSAGLAVPYNEQFF. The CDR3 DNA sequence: TGTGCCAGCAGCGCTGGACTAGCGGTCCCATACAATGAGCAGTTCTTC.

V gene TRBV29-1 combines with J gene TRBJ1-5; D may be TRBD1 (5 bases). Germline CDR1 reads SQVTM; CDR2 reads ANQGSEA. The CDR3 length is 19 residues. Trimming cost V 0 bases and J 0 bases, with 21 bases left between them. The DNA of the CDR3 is TGCAGCGTTGAAGACAGGGCCCCAAAGAGTCTCTATAGCAATCAGCCCCAGCATTTT. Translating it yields CSVEDRAPKSLYSNQPQHF.

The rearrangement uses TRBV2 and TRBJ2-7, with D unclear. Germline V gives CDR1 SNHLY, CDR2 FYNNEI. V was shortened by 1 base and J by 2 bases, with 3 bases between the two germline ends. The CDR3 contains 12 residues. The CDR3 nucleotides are TGTGCCAGCAGTGAAGACCCCTACGAGCAGTACTTC. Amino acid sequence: CASSEDPYEQYF.

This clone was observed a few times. This chain's CDR3 is CASSQVRGVLTYGYTF. For the CDR3, the DNA is TGCGCCAGCAGCCAAGTTCGTGGGGTCTTAACTTATGGCTACACCTTC. The chain combines TRBV4-3 with TRBJ1-2; D not certain. The CDR3 runs to 16 residues. The germline CDR1 and CDR2 sequences are LGHNA and YSLEER. The V end lost 1 base, the J end lost 5 bases, and 17 bases lay between the germline ends.

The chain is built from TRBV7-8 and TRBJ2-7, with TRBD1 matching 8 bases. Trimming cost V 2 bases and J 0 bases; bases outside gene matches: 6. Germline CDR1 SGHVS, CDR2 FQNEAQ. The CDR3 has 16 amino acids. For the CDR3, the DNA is TGTGCCAGCAGCTTAAACCGGGACAGGACCTCCTACGAGCAGTACTTC. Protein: CASSLNRDRTSYEQYF.

CDR3: CSVVGQGKLDPSYEQYF. The CDR3 nucleotides are TGCAGCGTTGTTGGGCAGGGTAAATTGGACCCCTCCTACGAGCAGTACTTC. The V call is TRBV29-1, the J call TRBJ2-7, with TRBD1 as a possible D gene (5 bases). Germline CDR1 and CDR2: SQVTM and ANQGSEA. CDR3 length equals 17 residues. Trimming removed 4 bases at V and 0 bases at J, with 22 bases between.

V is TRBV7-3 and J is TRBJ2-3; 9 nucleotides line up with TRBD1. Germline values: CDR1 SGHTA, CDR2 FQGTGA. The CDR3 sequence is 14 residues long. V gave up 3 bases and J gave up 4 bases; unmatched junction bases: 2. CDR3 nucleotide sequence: TGTGCCAGCAGCTTGGGGACAGGGTCAGATACGCAGTATTTT. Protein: CASSLGTGSDTQYF.

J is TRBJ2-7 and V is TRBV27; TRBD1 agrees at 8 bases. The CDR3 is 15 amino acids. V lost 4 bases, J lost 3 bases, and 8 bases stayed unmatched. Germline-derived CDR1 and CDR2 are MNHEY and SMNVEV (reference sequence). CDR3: CASSSTGQGHYEQYF. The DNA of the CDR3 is TGTGCCAGCAGTTCGACTGGACAGGGACACTACGAGCAGTACTTC.

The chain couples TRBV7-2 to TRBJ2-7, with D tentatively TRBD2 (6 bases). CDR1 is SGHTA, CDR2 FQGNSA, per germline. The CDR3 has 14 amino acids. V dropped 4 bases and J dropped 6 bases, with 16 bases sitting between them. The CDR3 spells CASSSQVGGPEQYF. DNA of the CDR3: TGTGCCAGCAGCTCACAGGTTGGAGGGCCCGAGCAGTACTTC.

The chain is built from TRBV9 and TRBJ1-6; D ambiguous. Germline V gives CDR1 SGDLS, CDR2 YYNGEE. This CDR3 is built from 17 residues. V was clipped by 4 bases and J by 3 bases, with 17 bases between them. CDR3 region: CASSPWSPADYNSPLHF. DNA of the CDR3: TGTGCCAGCAGCCCATGGAGTCCCGCCGACTATAATTCACCCCTCCACTTT.

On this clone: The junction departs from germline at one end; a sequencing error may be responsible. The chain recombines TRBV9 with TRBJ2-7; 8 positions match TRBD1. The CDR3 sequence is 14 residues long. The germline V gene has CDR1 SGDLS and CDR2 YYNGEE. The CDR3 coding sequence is TGTGCCAGCAGCGTAGTGGACAGGGCCTACGGGCAGTACTTC. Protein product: CASSVVDRAYGQYF.

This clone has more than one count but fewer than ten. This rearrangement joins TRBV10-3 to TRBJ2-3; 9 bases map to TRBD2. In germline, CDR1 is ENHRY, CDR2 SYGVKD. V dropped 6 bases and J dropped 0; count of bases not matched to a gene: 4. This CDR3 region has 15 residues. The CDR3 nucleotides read TGTGCCATCAGGCTAGCGGGGACGAGCACAGATACGCAGTATTTT. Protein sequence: CAIRLAGTSTDTQYF.

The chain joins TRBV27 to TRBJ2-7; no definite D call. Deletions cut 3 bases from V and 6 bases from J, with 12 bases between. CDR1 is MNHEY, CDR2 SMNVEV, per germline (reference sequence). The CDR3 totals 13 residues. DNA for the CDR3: TGTGCCAGCAGTTTCCTCACATGGGGCGAGCAGTACTTC. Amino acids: CASSFLTWGEQYF.

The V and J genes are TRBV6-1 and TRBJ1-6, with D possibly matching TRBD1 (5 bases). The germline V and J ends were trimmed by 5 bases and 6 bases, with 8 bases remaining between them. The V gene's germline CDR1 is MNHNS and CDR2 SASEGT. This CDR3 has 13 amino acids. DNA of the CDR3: TGTGCCAGCAGTCAGGGTATTAATTCACCCCTCCACTTT. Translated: CASSQGINSPLHF.